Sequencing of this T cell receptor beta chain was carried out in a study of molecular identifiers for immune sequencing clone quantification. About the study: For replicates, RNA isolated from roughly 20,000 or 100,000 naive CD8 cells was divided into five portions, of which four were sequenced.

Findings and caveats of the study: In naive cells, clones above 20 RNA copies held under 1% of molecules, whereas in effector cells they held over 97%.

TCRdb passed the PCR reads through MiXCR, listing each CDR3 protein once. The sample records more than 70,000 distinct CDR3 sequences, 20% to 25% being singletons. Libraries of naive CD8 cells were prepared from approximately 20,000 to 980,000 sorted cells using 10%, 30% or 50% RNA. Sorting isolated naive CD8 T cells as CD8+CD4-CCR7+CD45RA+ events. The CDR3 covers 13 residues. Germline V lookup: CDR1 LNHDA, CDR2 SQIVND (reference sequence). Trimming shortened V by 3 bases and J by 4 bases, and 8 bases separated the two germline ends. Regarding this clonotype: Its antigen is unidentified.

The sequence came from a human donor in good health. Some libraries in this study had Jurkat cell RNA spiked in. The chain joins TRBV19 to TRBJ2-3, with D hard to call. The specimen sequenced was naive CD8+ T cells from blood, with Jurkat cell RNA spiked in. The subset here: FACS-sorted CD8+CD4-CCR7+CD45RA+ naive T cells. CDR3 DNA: TGTGCCAGTAGTATGCTTTTTTCAGATACGCAGTATTTT. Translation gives CASSMLFSDTQYF.